The clone carrying this T cell receptor (beta chain) was picked up many times. TCRdb processed the multiplex PCR reads anew with MiXCR; each CDR3 protein has one entry. The top ten clones hold 4% to 5.5% of a sample with 190,000 or so distinct CDR3 sequences, approximately 33% of them seen once. The lymph nodes were axillary draining lymph nodes from breast cancer patients. The CDR3 spans 15 residues. In germline, CDR1 is DFQATT, CDR2 SNEGSKA (reference sequence). V trimming: 2 bases; J trimming: 8 bases; junction bases outside the gene matches: 8. The sample originates from a study of breast tumors, draining lymph nodes, adjacent tissues.

The sequence was collected from a female donor with breast cancer. Some clones in this sample may be carry-over from other donors' samples. This chain connects TRBV20-1 to TRBJ1-6; 8 bases line up with TRBD1. The specimen was axillary lymph node tissue. The CDR3 region is CSARSGQDPYSPLHF. CDR3 DNA: TGCAGTGCTAGATCGGGACAGGACCCTTATTCACCCCTCCACTTT.